A selection of T cell receptor beta chains follows, all from one sample in a study of blood T cell repertoires in COVID-19. Clones were sequenced by immunoSEQ multiplex PCR, and TCRdb holds only the in-frame ones, with some missing. This sample carries about 260,000 clones, around 80% of them seen once, and the ten largest clones take about 4%. Sequencing was done on a sample of PBMCs or T cells enriched from blood (not recorded which). The receptors stem from a man aged 30-40 years with acute COVID-19. The CDR3 runs from the conserved cysteine through the conserved F or W. A D gene is named only where the DNA matches it firmly.

NA	TRBV19	TRBJ1-3	TGTGCCAGTAGTCTCGGAGGGACTGGAAACACCATATATTTT	CASSLGGTGNTIYF
NA	TRBV4-1	TRBJ2-2	TGCGCCAGCAGCCAAGAAGCCACAGGAATCACCGGGGAGCTGTTTTTT	CASSQEATGITGELFF
TRBD1	TRBV3-1/TRBV3-2	TRBJ2-5	TGTGCCAGCAGCCAAGTGACAGGGGCCGCCCAAGAGACCCAGTACTTC	CASSQVTGAAQETQYF
TRBD1	TRBV27	TRBJ1-4	TGTGCCAGCAGGATGACAGGGTTAGGTGAAAAACTGTTTTTT	CASRMTGLGEKLFF
NA	TRBV19	TRBJ1-1	TGTGCCAGTAAACCCGAGGTACTGTGGACTGAAGCTTTCTTT	CASKPEVLWTEAFF
NA	TRBV2	TRBJ2-3	TGTGCCAGCATCAGGGAAAGCACAGATACGCAGTATTTT	CASIRESTDTQYF
TRBD1	TRBV5-1	TRBJ1-2	TGTGCCAGCAGCATTGGACAGGGGAGGGCCTATGGCTACACCTTC	CASSIGQGRAYGYTF
TRBD2	TRBV19	TRBJ2-1	TGTGCCAGTAGTATCGAGGCTAGCGGATCCCCCCATGAGCAGTTCTTC	CASSIEASGSPHEQFF
NA	TRBV29-1	TRBJ1-1	TGCAGCGACTTCGGGGGGGCCGGGGAGGCTTTCTTT	CSDFGGAGEAFF
NA	TRBV11-3	TRBJ1-1	TGTGCCAGCAGCTTAAGGAGCATGAACACTGAAGCTTTCTTT	CASSLRSMNTEAFF